These 14 T cell receptor beta chains originate from one sample sequenced in a study of blood T cell repertoires in COVID-19. Repertoires were generated with immunoSEQ multiplex PCR, while TCRdb's copy carries only in-frame clones and drops some. The data contain around 100,000 clones, roughly 83% of them singletons. The sequencing sample was made of peripheral blood. Receptors were obtained from a woman between 65 and 79 years old with acute or convalescent COVID-19.

CDR3: CASSDATGGGTDTQYF. DNA for the CDR3: TGTGCCAGCAGTGACGCAACGGGAGGAGGCACAGATACGCAGTATTTT. V gene TRBV2 combines with J gene TRBJ2-3, with 7 bases fitting TRBD2. The germline V gene has CDR1 SNHLY and CDR2 FYNNEI. Germline trimming cut 3 bases from V and 1 base from J; bases unmatched to any gene: 7. The CDR3 is 16 amino acids.

The rearrangement links TRBV30 to TRBJ2-1; D possibly corresponds to TRBD2 (5 bases). The CDR3 contains 14 residues. Germline CDR1 reads GTSNPN; CDR2 reads SVGIG (reference sequence). Deletions cut 1 base from V and 8 bases from J, with 15 bases between. The CDR3, as DNA: TGTGCCTGGAGTGCCACTAGAGAGGTCGATGAGCAGTTCTTC. This codes for CAWSATREVDEQFF.

This clone was detected a few times. V gene TRBV7-3 combines with J gene TRBJ2-7; a weak D match, TRBD2 (5 bases). The CDR3 runs 15 residues. Germline values: CDR1 SGHTA, CDR2 FQGTGA. V lost 5 bases to trimming and J lost 2 bases, with 16 bases between them. The CDR3 here is CASSVSSREPYEQYF. The CDR3 nucleotides are TGTGCCAGCAGCGTATCCAGTCGGGAACCCTACGAGCAGTACTTC.

This chain links TRBV9 with TRBJ2-1; D remains ambiguous. With 0 bases removed from V and 7 bases from J, the gap between germline ends came to 5 bases. This CDR3 spans 12 amino acids. Per the germline V gene, CDR1 is SGDLS and CDR2 is YYNGEE. The CDR3 nucleotides read TGTGCCAGCAGCGTAGGAGCTAATGAGCAGTTCTTC. This gives the protein CASSVGANEQFF.

The chain links TRBV18 to TRBJ1-2; 9 nucleotides agree with TRBD1. The germline gives CDR1 KGHSH, CDR2 LQKENI. V shed 4 bases and J 4 bases; nucleotides not matched to a gene: 10. There are 16 residues in the CDR3. This CDR3 reads CASSRQQGAAGYGYTF. DNA of the CDR3: TGTGCCAGCTCACGACAACAGGGGGCCGCTGGCTATGGCTACACCTTC.

This clone was observed once. The rearrangement joins TRBV15 to TRBJ2-5, with 7 nucleotides matching TRBD2. With V trimmed by 1 base and J by 5 bases, 7 bases remained unmatched. CDR1 LNHNV and CDR2 YYDKDF come from the germline V gene (reference sequence). The CDR3 runs 15 residues. CDR3 DNA sequence: TGTGCCACCAGCAGAGGAGGAGGGGAGGGGGAGACCCAGTACTTC. This encodes CATSRGGGEGETQYF.

The chain recombines TRBV5-1 with TRBJ2-1; 8 bases align to TRBD1. Germline V gene sequence: CDR1 SGHRS, CDR2 YFSETQ. There are 15 residues in the CDR3. The ends lost 0 bases at V and 2 bases at J; junction bases unmatched: 1. The CDR3 region is CASSLGDRPYNEQFF. As DNA, the CDR3 is TGCGCCAGCAGCTTGGGGGACAGGCCCTACAATGAGCAGTTCTTC.

This clone was recorded a few times. V is TRBV12-2 and J is TRBJ2-3; the table's TRBD2 call for D was not verified on the DNA. TRBV12-2 is termed a pseudogene. This CDR3 is 17 amino acids long. CDR3 nucleotide sequence: TGTGCAAGTCGCTTAGCACAGACTAGCGGGAAGGTAGATACGCAGTATTTT. Translation: CASRLAQTSGKVDTQYF.

The chain employs TRBV7-3 and TRBJ2-3; the D gene is possibly TRBD1 (6 bases). CDR1 is SGHTA and CDR2 is FQGTGA in the germline V gene. Trimming removed 2 bases from V and 0 bases from J, with 9 bases in between. CDR3 length equals 15 residues. Written as DNA, the CDR3 is TGTGCCAGCAGCTTAGGAGGACAGAGCACAGATACGCAGTATTTT. It is translated as CASSLGGQSTDTQYF.

The V gene is TRBV9, the J gene TRBJ1-4; D is perhaps TRBD1 (6 bases). Germline V gene sequence: CDR1 SGDLS, CDR2 YYNGEE. V lost 3 bases, J lost 6 bases, and 15 bases lay in between. This CDR3 contains 15 residues. The CDR3 DNA reads as TGTGCCAGCAGCGGCTCCGGGACAACGGATGAAAAACTGTTTTTT. This translates into CASSGSGTTDEKLFF.

The CDR3 nucleotides read TGTGCCAGCAGAGCGCTGGACACCGGGGAGCTGTTTTTT. Translation: CASRALDTGELFF. The chain recombines TRBV25-1 with TRBJ2-2; D remains unclear. Trimming took off 6 bases at V and 3 bases at J, with 8 bases between the two ends. The CDR3 has 13 amino acids. The germline gives CDR1 MGHDK, CDR2 SYGVNS.

The rearrangement uses TRBV4-2 and TRBJ2-3, with a possible D match to TRBD1 (8 bases). Trimming pared 3 bases from V and 6 bases from J, leaving 19 bases between. The CDR3 runs to 16 residues. CDR1 is LGHNA and CDR2 is YNFKEQ in the germline V gene. As DNA, the CDR3 is TGTGCCAGCAGCCAGGAGAACAGGGGGGGCAGCGATACGCAGTATTTT. Translated: CASSQENRGGSDTQYF.

The rearrangement joins TRBV5-1 to TRBJ2-1; D is perhaps TRBD2 (6 bases). Trimming took 2 bases from V and 0 from J, leaving 9 bases between them. Germline CDR1 reads SGHRS; CDR2 reads YFSETQ. The CDR3 is 15 amino acids. The CDR3 loop reads CASSLGTYSYNEQFF. Here the CDR3 DNA reads TGCGCCAGCAGCTTAGGGACTTACTCCTACAATGAGCAGTTCTTC.

The chain joins TRBV5-6 to TRBJ2-3; 7 nucleotides agree with TRBD1. The germline V gene has CDR1 SGHDT and CDR2 YYEEEE. Trimming took 4 bases from V and 6 from J; bases not matched to a gene: 5. The CDR3 is 13 amino acids. The CDR3, as DNA: TGTGCCAGCAGCATGGACAGGTCGGATACGCAGTATTTT. Amino acids: CASSMDRSDTQYF.